A selection of T cell receptor beta chains follows, all from one sample in a study of CD8 T cells in Susac syndrome. One entry per CDR3 protein, called by TCRdb with MiXCR from the immunoSEQ multiplex PCR reads. Altogether tens of thousands of distinct CDR3 sequences are present, 90% to 95% being singletons, with the ten largest covering around 0.49%. Sequences were obtained from CD8+ T cells from PBMCs. The receptors shown here come from a human donor with multiple sclerosis. Both conserved end residues are trimmed from each CDR3.

j_gene | v_gene | CDR3aa
TRBJ1-5 | TRBV12-3/TRBV12-4 | ASSLGGGQPQH
TRBJ2-3 | TRBV4-3 | ASSQGTSSADTQY
TRBJ2-7 | TRBV12-3/TRBV12-4 | ASSHWDSTNSYEQY
TRBJ2-2 | TRBV7-3 | ASSPNSGLAGGRVGELF
TRBJ1-6 | TRBV20-1 | SARDLPDLYSPLH
TRBJ2-2 | TRBV5-1 | ASHVGTGELF
TRBJ1-6 | TRBV25-1 | ASQGDRETYNSPLH
TRBJ2-7 | TRBV6-4 | ASSGPWTSDYYEQY
TRBJ1-6 | TRBV4-1 | ASSPAWKGNSPLH
TRBJ1-1 | TRBV6-1 | ASSETPRFDTEAF
TRBJ1-1 | TRBV27 | ASSLAGTRPMNTEAF
TRBJ2-7 | TRBV5-1 | ASRPWTGVVYEQY
TRBJ2-2 | TRBV20-1 | SASLFGQGGRGELF
TRBJ2-4 | TRBV29-1 | SVEDPLAGGGNIQY
TRBJ2-1 | TRBV18 | ASSSLLAGVDNEQF
TRBJ2-3 | TRBV5-4 | ASSLASGAADTQY
TRBJ2-7 | TRBV12-3/TRBV12-4 | ASSFGSSALGYEQY
TRBJ1-1 | TRBV7-9 | ASSPEVKRNTEAF
TRBJ2-2 | TRBV19 | ASSWAGGRFGGELF
TRBJ2-2 | TRBV12-3/TRBV12-4 | ASSRQLNTGELF
TRBJ1-5 | TRBV28 | ASSLGTRWGNQPQH
TRBJ2-1 | TRBV4-3 | ASSQDRRYEQF
TRBJ2-7 | TRBV12-3/TRBV12-4 | ASSPSYEQY
TRBJ2-2 | TRBV6-6 | ASSGHSAIGSCF
TRBJ1-2 | TRBV7-9 | ASSTPTGGDPVENYGYT
TRBJ2-7 | TRBV2 | ASSAGDVYEQY
TRBJ2-3 | TRBV7-9 | ASSLGPGPTDTQY
TRBJ2-7 | TRBV1 | TSSQDEAGDLSYEQY
TRBJ1-5 | TRBV28 | ASSRLRGDQPQH
TRBJ1-1 | TRBV6-2/TRBV6-3 | ASRPGRSEAF
TRBJ2-1 | TRBV9 | ASSVEVGANEQF
TRBJ1-1 | TRBV5-4 | ASSLGTNLVAEAF
TRBJ2-3 | TRBV27 | ASSFSIDRGLPDTQY
TRBJ2-5 | TRBV6-5 | ASNPPLETQY
TRBJ2-7 | TRBV7-9 | ASSLVLGYEQY
TRBJ2-1 | TRBV12-3/TRBV12-4 | ASSFVRVRHNEQF
TRBJ2-2 | TRBV6-5 | ASSYNGVYSGELF
TRBJ1-5 | TRBV3-1 | ASSHPGQPQH
TRBJ1-1 | TRBV13 | ASSYTGRGNLNTEAF
TRBJ2-5 | TRBV29-1 | SVAGGRSGKTQY
TRBJ1-2 | TRBV5-1 | ASSSEGAGGEANYGYT
TRBJ2-1 | TRBV29-1 | SVPTSGVYNEQF
TRBJ2-1 | TRBV7-9 | ASSTPDRPNYNEQF
TRBJ2-1 | TRBV29-1 | SVEGGPLLNEQF
TRBJ2-2 | TRBV7-3 | ASSSRTGELF
TRBJ2-3 | TRBV20-1 | SASDRLAPTQNTDTQY